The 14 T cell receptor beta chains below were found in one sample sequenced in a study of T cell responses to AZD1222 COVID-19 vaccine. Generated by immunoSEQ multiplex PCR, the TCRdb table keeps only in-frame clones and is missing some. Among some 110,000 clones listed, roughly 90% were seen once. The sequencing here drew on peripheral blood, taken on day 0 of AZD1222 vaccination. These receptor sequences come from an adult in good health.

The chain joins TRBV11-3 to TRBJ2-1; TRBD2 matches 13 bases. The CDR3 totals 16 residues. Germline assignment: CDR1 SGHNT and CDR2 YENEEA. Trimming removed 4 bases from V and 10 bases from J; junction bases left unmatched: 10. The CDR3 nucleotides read TGTGCCAGCAGCTCCGTAGGCGGACTAGCGGGGGTGGAGCAGTTCTTC. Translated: CASSSVGGLAGVEQFF.

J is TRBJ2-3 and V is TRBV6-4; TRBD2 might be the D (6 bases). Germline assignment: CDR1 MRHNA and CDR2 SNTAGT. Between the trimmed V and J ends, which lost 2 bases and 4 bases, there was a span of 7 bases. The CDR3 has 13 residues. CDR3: CASSDQRADTQYF. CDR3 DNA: TGTGCCAGCAGTGACCAGCGGGCAGATACGCAGTATTTT.

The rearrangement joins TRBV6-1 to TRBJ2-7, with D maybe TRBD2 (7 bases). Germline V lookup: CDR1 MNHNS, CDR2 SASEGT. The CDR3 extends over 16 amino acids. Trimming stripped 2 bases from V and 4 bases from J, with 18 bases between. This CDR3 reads CASSEMGASGQYEQYF. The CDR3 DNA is TGTGCCAGCAGTGAAATGGGGGCTAGCGGACAGTACGAGCAGTACTTC.

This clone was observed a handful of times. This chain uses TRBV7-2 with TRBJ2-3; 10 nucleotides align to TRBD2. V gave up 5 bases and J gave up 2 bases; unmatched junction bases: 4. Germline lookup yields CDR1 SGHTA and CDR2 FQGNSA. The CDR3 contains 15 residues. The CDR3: CASSPSGGYTDTQYF. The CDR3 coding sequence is TGTGCCAGCAGCCCTAGCGGGGGTTACACAGATACGCAGTATTTT.

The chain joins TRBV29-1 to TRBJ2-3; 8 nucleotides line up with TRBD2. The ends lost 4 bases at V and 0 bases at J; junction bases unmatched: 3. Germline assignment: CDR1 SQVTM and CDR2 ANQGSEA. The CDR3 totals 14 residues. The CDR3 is CSVVASGSTDTQYF. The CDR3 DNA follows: TGCAGCGTTGTGGCTAGCGGGAGCACAGATACGCAGTATTTT.

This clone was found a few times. The CDR3 here is CATSDSSYNEQFF. In DNA form, the CDR3 reads TGTGCCACCAGTGACAGTTCCTACAATGAGCAGTTCTTC. V usage is TRBV24-1 and J usage is TRBJ2-1, with no clear D. There are 13 residues in the CDR3. CDR1 KGHDR and CDR2 SFDVKD come from the germline V gene. The germline V and J ends were trimmed by 4 bases and 1 base, with 4 bases remaining between them.

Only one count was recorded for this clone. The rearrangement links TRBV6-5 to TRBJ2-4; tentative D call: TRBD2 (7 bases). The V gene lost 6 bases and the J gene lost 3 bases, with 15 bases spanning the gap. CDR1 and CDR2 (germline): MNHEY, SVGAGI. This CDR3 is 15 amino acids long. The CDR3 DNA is TGTGCCAGCAGGGGGGGGGCCGTCGGCAAAAACATTCAGTACTTC. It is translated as CASRGGAVGKNIQYF.

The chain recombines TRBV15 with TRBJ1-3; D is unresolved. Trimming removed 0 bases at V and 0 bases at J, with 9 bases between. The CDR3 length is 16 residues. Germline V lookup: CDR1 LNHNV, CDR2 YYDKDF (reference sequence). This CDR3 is CATSRDRGPSGNTIYF. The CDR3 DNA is TGTGCCACCAGCAGAGATCGCGGGCCCTCTGGAAACACCATATATTTT.

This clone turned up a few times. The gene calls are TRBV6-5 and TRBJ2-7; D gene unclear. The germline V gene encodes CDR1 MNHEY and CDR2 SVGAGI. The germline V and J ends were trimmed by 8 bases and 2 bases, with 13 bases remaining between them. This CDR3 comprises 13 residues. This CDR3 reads CASDSARTYEQYF. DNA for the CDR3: TGTGCCAGCGACTCAGCTAGGACCTACGAGCAGTACTTC.

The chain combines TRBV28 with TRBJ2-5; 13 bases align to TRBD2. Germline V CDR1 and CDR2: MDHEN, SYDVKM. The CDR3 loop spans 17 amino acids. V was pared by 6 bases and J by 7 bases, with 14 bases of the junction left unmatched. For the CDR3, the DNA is TGTGCCAGCAGGCAAGGGGGGACTAGCGGGAAGTCGTGGACCCAGTACTTC. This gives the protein CASRQGGTSGKSWTQYF.

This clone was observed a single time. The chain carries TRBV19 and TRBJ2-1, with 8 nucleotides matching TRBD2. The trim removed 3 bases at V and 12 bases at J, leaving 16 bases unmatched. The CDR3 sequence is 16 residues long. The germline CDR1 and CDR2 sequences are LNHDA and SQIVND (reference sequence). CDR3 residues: CASSMSGGRTVRGQFF. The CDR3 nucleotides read TGTGCCAGTAGTATGTCCGGCGGGAGGACAGTCCGGGGGCAGTTCTTC. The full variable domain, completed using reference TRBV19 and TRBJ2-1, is DGGITQSPKYLFRKEGQNVTLSCEQNLNHDAMYWYRQDPGQGLRLIYYSQIVNDFQKGDIAEGYSVSREKKESFPLTVTSAQKNPTAFYLCASSMSGGRTVRGQFFGPGTRLTVL.

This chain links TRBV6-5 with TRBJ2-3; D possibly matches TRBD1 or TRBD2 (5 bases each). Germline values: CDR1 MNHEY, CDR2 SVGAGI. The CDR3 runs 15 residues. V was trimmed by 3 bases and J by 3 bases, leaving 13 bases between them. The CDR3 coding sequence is TGTGCCAGCAGTTATGAGGGGTCAATTACAGATACGCAGTATTTT. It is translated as CASSYEGSITDTQYF.

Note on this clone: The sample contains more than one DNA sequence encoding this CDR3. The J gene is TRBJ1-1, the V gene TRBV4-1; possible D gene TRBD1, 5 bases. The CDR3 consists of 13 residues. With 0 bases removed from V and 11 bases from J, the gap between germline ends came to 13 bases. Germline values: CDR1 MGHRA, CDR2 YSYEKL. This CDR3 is CASSQDPWGNAFF. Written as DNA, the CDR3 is TGCGCCAGCAGCCAAGACCCTTGGGGGAACGCTTTCTTT.

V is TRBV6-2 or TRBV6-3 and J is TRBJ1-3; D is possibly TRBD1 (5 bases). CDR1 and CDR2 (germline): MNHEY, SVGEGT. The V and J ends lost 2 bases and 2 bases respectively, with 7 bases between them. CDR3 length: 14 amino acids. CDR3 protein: CASSYQGTGNTIYF. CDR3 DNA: TGTGCCAGCAGTTACCAGGGCACTGGAAACACCATATATTTT.